This T cell receptor beta chain was recovered during a study of blood T cell repertoires in COVID-19. Study-wide context: Before being deemed recovered, Cohort 3 donors had two negative PCRs, clearance, or symptom resolution.

V was pared by 1 base and J by 6 bases, with 12 bases between. This CDR3 has 13 residues. In germline, CDR1 is SQVTM, CDR2 ANQGSEA. Residents of 24 US areas, aged 18 to 89 years, made up the participants. Per the study methods: Reference gene primer amplification yielded estimated nucleated cell counts. TCRdb keeps only in-frame clones here, not all; method: immunoSEQ multiplex PCR. V, J and clone size derive from that table, while D and trimming were established from the DNA sequence. The repertoire holds roughly 200,000 clones, with roughly nine tenths as singletons. The receptor comes from a woman aged 40 to 50 in a cohort exposed to, infected with or recovered from COVID-19 (not recorded which). The chain carries TRBV29-1 and TRBJ1-2, with D maybe TRBD1 (5 bases). Sequencing input: PBMCs or T cells enriched from blood (not recorded which). CDR3 bases: TGCAGCGTTGAAGGCCAGGGTATACATGGCTACACCTTC. Amino acid sequence: CSVEGQGIHGYTF.